The 9 T cell receptor beta chains below were found in one sample sequenced in a study of persistence of HIV-infected CD4 T cells. Stimulation used about 9.2 ug/mL lysate from CMV-infected fibroblasts. Sorting of responding CD4+ T cells relied on upregulated CD40 ligand together with CD69. The immunoSEQ assay was version 4, run in survey mode. TCRdb's table, derived via immunoSEQ multiplex PCR, lists solely in-frame clones and lacks some. The sample has 10,000 to 15,000 clones; more than 70% are singletons. No antigens are known for them. The sequencing here drew on CD4+ T cells sorted from PBMCs after 18-hour stimulation, taken from a patient who received antiretroviral therapy. Receptors originate from an adult man with HIV who was CMV-seropositive.

This clone came up once. The chain employs TRBV7-9 and TRBJ2-7; no reliable D call. The CDR3 spans 12 residues. Germline V gene sequence: CDR1 SEHNR, CDR2 FQNEAQ (reference sequence). V lost 2 bases and J 0 bases, leaving 2 bases between the germline ends. The CDR3 sequence: CASSLTSYEQYF. CDR3 DNA sequence: TGTGCCAGCAGCTTAACCTCCTACGAGCAGTACTTC.

The V and J genes are TRBV6-6 and TRBJ1-3; no definite D call. The CDR3 extends over 14 amino acids. Germline-derived CDR1 and CDR2 are MNHNY and SVGAGI (reference sequence). Trimming removed 0 bases at V and 4 bases at J, with 7 bases between. The CDR3 sequence: CASSYSGSGNTIYF. For the CDR3, the DNA is TGTGCCAGCAGTTACTCGGGGTCCGGAAACACCATATATTTT.

In its sample, this clone was seen a few times. This chain links TRBV7-2 with TRBJ2-1; 11 nucleotides agree with TRBD2. The germline V gene has CDR1 SGHTA and CDR2 FQGNSA. J lost 2 bases, V lost 0 bases, and 3 bases had no gene match. The CDR3 sequence is 17 residues long. CDR3 nucleotides: TGTGCCAGCAGCTTAGCTCAGACTAGCGGGGCCTACAATGAGCAGTTCTTC. Its protein is CASSLAQTSGAYNEQFF.

This clone was counted a few times. The genes are TRBV6-5 and TRBJ2-7; tentatively, D is TRBD2 (6 bases). CDR3 length: 14 amino acids. The germline CDR1 and CDR2 sequences are MNHEY and SVGAGI. V lost 2 bases to trimming and J lost 5 bases, with 13 bases between them. CDR3 DNA: TGTGCCAGCAGTTACCTCGGGACTGAAAACGAGCAGTACTTC. Residues: CASSYLGTENEQYF.

The chain joins TRBV5-1 to TRBJ2-1; tentatively, D is TRBD1 (5 bases). The V gene lost 0 bases and the J gene lost 3 bases, with 10 bases spanning the gap. The CDR3 extends over 15 amino acids. Per the germline V gene, CDR1 is SGHRS and CDR2 is YFSETQ. DNA for the CDR3: TGCGCCAGCAGCTTGGTCTCCGACAGCTACAATGAGCAGTTCTTC. Protein product: CASSLVSDSYNEQFF.

Here the CDR3 reads CASSFRQVASGANVLTF. The CDR3 nucleotides read TGCGCCAGCAGCTTCCGACAGGTTGCAAGTGGGGCCAACGTCCTGACTTTC. This chain joins TRBV5-1 and TRBJ2-6; TRBD1 might be the D (6 bases). V shed 2 bases and J shed 3 bases, with 15 bases lying between them. This CDR3 region has 17 residues. Germline values: CDR1 SGHRS, CDR2 YFSETQ. The variable domain in full, completed from reference TRBV5-1 and TRBJ2-6, reads KAGVTQTPRYLIKTRGQQVTLSCSPISGHRSVSWYQQTPGQGLQFLFEYFSETQRNKGNFPGRFSGRQFSNSRSEMNVSTLELGDSALYLCASSFRQVASGANVLTFGAGSRLTVL.

The DNA for the CDR3 is TGTGCCACCAGCTTAAACCCGGAGAATTCACCCCTCCACTTT. This encodes CATSLNPENSPLHF. The chain employs TRBV15 and TRBJ1-6; no clear D. V lost 5 bases, J lost 7 bases, and 12 bases lay in between. There are 14 residues in the CDR3. Germline CDR1 and CDR2: LNHNV and YYDKDF (reference sequence).

This chain joins TRBV29-1 and TRBJ1-5; no definite D call. The CDR3 has 9 amino acids. Trimming cost V 5 bases and J 4 bases, with 0 bases left between them. Per the germline V gene, CDR1 is SQVTM and CDR2 is ANQGSEA. The DNA of the CDR3 is TGCAGCGTTAATCAGCCCCAGCATTTT. The encoded protein is CSVNQPQHF.

V and J are TRBV5-1 and TRBJ2-7; 8 bases fit TRBD2. Germline CDR1 is SGHRS and CDR2 is YFSETQ. V shed 1 base and J 0 bases; nucleotides not matched to a gene: 27. CDR3 length equals 23 residues. CDR3: CASSLPPGGGSTSGGGPSYEQYF. Written as DNA, the CDR3 is TGCGCCAGCAGCTTGCCTCCTGGCGGGGGGTCCACTAGCGGAGGCGGCCCCTCCTACGAGCAGTACTTC.